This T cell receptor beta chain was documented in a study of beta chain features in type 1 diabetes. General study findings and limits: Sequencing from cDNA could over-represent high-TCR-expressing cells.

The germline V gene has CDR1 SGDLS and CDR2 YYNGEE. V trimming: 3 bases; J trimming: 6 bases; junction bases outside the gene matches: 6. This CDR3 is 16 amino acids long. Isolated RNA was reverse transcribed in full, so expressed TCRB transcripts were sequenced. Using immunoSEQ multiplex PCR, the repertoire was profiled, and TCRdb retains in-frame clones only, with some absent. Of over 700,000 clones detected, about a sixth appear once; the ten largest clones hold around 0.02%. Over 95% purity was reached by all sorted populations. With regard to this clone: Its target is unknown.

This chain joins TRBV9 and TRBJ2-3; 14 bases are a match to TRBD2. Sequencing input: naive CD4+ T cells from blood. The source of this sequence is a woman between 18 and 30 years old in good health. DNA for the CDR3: TGTGCCAGCAGCGAAAGGGGACTAGCGGGAGTGGATACGCAGTATTTT. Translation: CASSERGLAGVDTQYF.